Following are 22 T cell receptor beta chains from one sample sequenced in a study of cytomegalovirus exposure and HLA in healthy donors (dated by TCRdb to 2016 to 2017). The library was obtained by the immunoSEQ multiplex PCR assay. TCRdb retrieved this table from immuneACCESS and kept in-frame rearrangements only. Not all clones are present; in checked studies, unresolved V genes account for under half, and no reason is known for the remainder. The sample table holds some 170,000 clones, of which around 87% were seen once. 1.4% of the sample rests with the top ten. The sequencing sample was made of PBMCs. These receptors were collected from a woman in her twenties or thirties in good health and CMV-seronegative.

The CDR3 region is CASSRWGGQAEAFF. The CDR3 nucleotides read TGCGCCAGCAGCCGCTGGGGGGGTCAGGCTGAAGCTTTCTTT. The rearrangement uses TRBV4-1 and TRBJ1-1; D is perhaps TRBD1 (5 bases). Per the germline V gene, CDR1 is MGHRA and CDR2 is YSYEKL. The CDR3 loop spans 14 amino acids. The V end was cut by 4 bases, the J end by 6 bases, with 15 bases between.

The rearrangement uses TRBV2 and TRBJ2-2, with 8 bases aligning to TRBD2. J was trimmed by 3 bases and V by 6 bases; bases with no gene match: 9. CDR3 length: 16 residues. CDR1 and CDR2 from the germline V gene are SNHLY and FYNNEI. For the CDR3, the DNA is TGTGCCAGCAGATATAGCGGGGAGGAGGACACCGGGGAGCTGTTTTTT. Protein product: CASRYSGEEDTGELFF. Full variable domain (rest looked up from reference TRBV2 and TRBJ2-2): EPEVTQTPSHQVTQMGQEVILRCVPISNHLYFYWYRQILGQKVEFLVSFYNNEISEKSEIFDDQFSVERPDGSNFTLKIRSTKLEDSAMYFCASRYSGEEDTGELFFGEGSRLTVL.

The V and J genes are TRBV2 and TRBJ2-7, with 7 bases lining up with TRBD1. The CDR3 runs to 14 residues. The V and J ends lost 1 base and 6 bases, in that order; junction bases with no gene match: 6. Germline V gene sequence: CDR1 SNHLY, CDR2 FYNNEI. CDR3 in amino acids: CASSEGTGTAEQYF. DNA of the CDR3: TGTGCCAGCAGTGAAGGGACAGGAACGGCCGAGCAGTACTTC.

Here the CDR3 DNA reads TGTGCCAGTAGTATAGCCGGAGCCGGGGAGCTGTTTTTT. Encoded protein: CASSIAGAGELFF. The rearrangement joins TRBV19 to TRBJ2-2, with D unclear. This CDR3 is 13 amino acids long. Germline loops: CDR1 LNHDA, CDR2 SQIVND (reference sequence). The V end lost 1 base, the J end lost 6 bases, and 6 bases lay between the germline ends.

The table lists this clone with a count of one. The chain carries TRBV13 and TRBJ2-1; D ambiguous. CDR3 size: 13 residues. V lost 6 bases, J lost 5 bases, and 11 bases lay in between. Germline lookup yields CDR1 PRHDT and CDR2 FYEKMQ (reference sequence). The CDR3 region is CASSPPLHNEQFF. The DNA for the CDR3 is TGTGCCAGCAGTCCCCCCCTACACAATGAGCAGTTCTTC.

The CDR3 here is CARENFQEQGVEDQPQHF. As DNA, the CDR3 is TGCGCCAGAGAAAACTTTCAAGAACAGGGTGTCGAAGATCAGCCCCAGCATTTT. The gene calls are TRBV23-1 and TRBJ1-5, with D perhaps matching TRBD1 (6 bases). TRBV23-1 is assigned to the ORF class and has an uncertain function. This CDR3 contains 18 residues. V lost 9 bases and J 5 bases, leaving 29 bases between the germline ends.

The table lists this clone with a few counts. This chain joins TRBV5-4 and TRBJ2-3, with 10 bases that match TRBD2. V dropped 4 bases and J dropped 4; count of bases not matched to a gene: 6. CDR3 length: 15 amino acids. Looked up from germline, CDR1 is SGHNT and CDR2 is YYREEE (reference sequence). The CDR3 reads CASSQERGGPDTQYF. The CDR3 DNA reads TGTGCCAGCAGCCAAGAGCGGGGGGGCCCAGATACGCAGTATTTT.

This clone was observed once. V is TRBV11-2 and J is TRBJ1-2; tentative D call: TRBD1 (5 bases). The CDR3 sequence is 13 residues long. The V end was cut by 5 bases, the J end by 5 bases, with 12 bases between. Germline CDR1 SGHAT, CDR2 FQNNGV. The CDR3 DNA follows: TGTGCCAGCAGCGCGGGACCGCCTTATGGCTACACCTTC. This gives the protein CASSAGPPYGYTF.

J is TRBJ1-1 and V is TRBV2; maybe TRBD1 (5 bases). This CDR3 region has 13 residues. CDR1 and CDR2 (germline): SNHLY, FYNNEI. With 2 bases removed from V and 2 bases from J, the gap between germline ends came to 6 bases. The DNA of the CDR3 is TGTGCCAGCAGTGAACAGGGCAACACTGAAGCTTTCTTT. Translation gives CASSEQGNTEAFF.

The chain is built from TRBV5-1 and TRBJ2-1; 7 bases match TRBD1. The germline gives CDR1 SGHRS, CDR2 YFSETQ. Losses at the gene ends were 1 base for V and 3 bases for J; bases not matched to a gene: 7. This CDR3 has 16 amino acids. CDR3 amino acids: CASSLFPTGVYNEQFF. The CDR3 nucleotides are TGCGCCAGCAGCTTGTTCCCTACAGGGGTCTACAATGAGCAGTTCTTC.

This clone has a single count. The V gene is TRBV2, the J gene TRBJ2-5; tentatively, D is TRBD2 (6 bases). This CDR3 is built from 15 residues. The germline V and J ends were trimmed by 1 base and 3 bases, with 12 bases remaining between them. Germline CDR1 reads SNHLY; CDR2 reads FYNNEI. The CDR3 DNA reads as TGTGCCAGCAGTGAAGGAAGCCTAGCGAAAGAGACCCAGTACTTC. Its translation: CASSEGSLAKETQYF.

This clone was seen just once. CDR3 in amino acids: CASRRALRDRGSNTIYF. The DNA for the CDR3 is TGTGCCAGCAGACGGGCTCTAAGGGACAGGGGGTCGAACACCATATATTTT. This chain connects TRBV7-9 to TRBJ1-3; 11 bases align to TRBD1. Germline V gene sequence: CDR1 SEHNR, CDR2 FQNEAQ (reference sequence). This CDR3 comprises 17 residues. J gave up 7 bases and V 6 bases, and 14 bases lay outside the gene matches.

The chain is built from TRBV4-2 and TRBJ1-5; D perhaps matches TRBD1 (6 bases). V lost 3 bases and J lost 3, with 12 bases in between. Looked up from germline, CDR1 is LGHNA and CDR2 is YNFKEQ. CDR3 length equals 15 residues. The CDR3 bases are TGTGCCAGCAGCCATGAAGGACAGCTCAATCAGCCCCAGCATTTT. It encodes CASSHEGQLNQPQHF.

V and J are TRBV5-1 and TRBJ2-7, with D possibly matching TRBD2 (5 bases). Deletions cut 0 bases from V and 2 bases from J, with 12 bases between. The germline V gene has CDR1 SGHRS and CDR2 YFSETQ. The CDR3 has 15 amino acids. The CDR3 here is CASSLERGTTYEQYF. CDR3 bases: TGCGCCAGCAGCTTGGAACGGGGAACAACCTACGAGCAGTACTTC.

This clone showed up just once. The gene calls are TRBV9 and TRBJ2-7, with 7 bases identical to TRBD1. This CDR3 spans 17 amino acids. Germline loops: CDR1 SGDLS, CDR2 YYNGEE. The V and J ends lost 4 bases and 6 bases, in that order; junction bases with no gene match: 19. The CDR3 loop is CASSPSARQGDSGEQYF. The CDR3 DNA sequence: TGTGCCAGCAGCCCCTCCGCCAGGCAGGGGGATAGTGGCGAGCAGTACTTC.

The V gene is TRBV19, the J gene TRBJ1-1; perhaps TRBD1 as D (5 bases). V was shortened by 4 bases and J by 7 bases, with 16 bases between the two germline ends. CDR3 length: 14 amino acids. Per germline, CDR1 LNHDA and CDR2 SQIVND (reference sequence). CDR3 region: CASSTGRTRNEAFF. CDR3 DNA: TGTGCCAGTAGTACCGGACGGACACGCAATGAAGCTTTCTTT.

This rearrangement joins TRBV10-3 to TRBJ1-5; the D gene is possibly TRBD1 (5 bases). This CDR3 comprises 14 residues. The V end lost 4 bases, the J end lost 4 bases, and 11 bases lay between the germline ends. Germline CDR1 is ENHRY and CDR2 is SYGVKD. The CDR3 nucleotides are TGTGCCATCAGTGGGGCAGGGAATAATCAGCCCCAGCATTTT. Protein sequence: CAISGAGNNQPQHF.

The chain joins TRBV19 to TRBJ2-5; 10 bases fit TRBD1. Germline CDR1 reads LNHDA; CDR2 reads SQIVND (reference sequence). V lost 6 bases to trimming and J lost 2 bases; unmatched junction nucleotides: 3. CDR3 size: 14 residues. This CDR3 is CASRGQGVQETQYF. The CDR3, as DNA: TGTGCCAGTAGAGGACAGGGGGTACAAGAGACCCAGTACTTC.

The J gene is TRBJ1-2, the V gene TRBV5-1, with TRBD1 identical over 9 bases. V gave up 0 bases and J gave up 8 bases; unmatched junction bases: 11. CDR3 length equals 16 residues. Germline V gives CDR1 SGHRS, CDR2 YFSETQ. The CDR3 loop is CASSLENTGGADGYTF. The CDR3 DNA is TGCGCCAGCAGCTTGGAAAACACAGGGGGCGCTGACGGCTACACCTTC.

J is TRBJ2-1 and V is TRBV6-1; no firm D call. With 2 bases removed from V and 5 bases from J, the gap between germline ends came to 13 bases. Germline V gene sequence: CDR1 MNHNS, CDR2 SASEGT. The CDR3 totals 15 residues. CDR3 amino acids: CASSESGASDNEQFF. Here the CDR3 DNA reads TGTGCCAGCAGTGAATCTGGCGCTAGTGACAATGAGCAGTTCTTC.

V is TRBV2 and J is TRBJ1-6, with 12 bases aligning to TRBD1. The germline V gene has CDR1 SNHLY and CDR2 FYNNEI. V was clipped by 6 bases and J by 1 base; unmatched bases: 7. This CDR3 has 18 residues. The CDR3 nucleotides are TGTGCCAGCAGCGCGGGACAGGGGGCAGTATCCTATAATTCACCCCTCCACTTT. This encodes CASSAGQGAVSYNSPLHF. Full variable domain (outside the CDR3, taken from reference TRBV2 and TRBJ1-6): EPEVTQTPSHQVTQMGQEVILRCVPISNHLYFYWYRQILGQKVEFLVSFYNNEISEKSEIFDDQFSVERPDGSNFTLKIRSTKLEDSAMYFCASSAGQGAVSYNSPLHFGNGTRLTVT.

This clone was counted a single time. The chain recombines TRBV6-1 with TRBJ2-2, with 8 bases aligning to TRBD1. The ends lost 5 bases at V and 6 bases at J; junction bases unmatched: 8. CDR1 is MNHNS and CDR2 is SASEGT in the germline V gene. The CDR3 runs to 15 residues. CDR3 sequence: CASSPRTGSAGELFF. CDR3 in DNA: TGTGCCAGCAGTCCACGGACAGGGAGCGCCGGGGAGCTGTTTTTT.